This T cell receptor beta chain was found in a study of human T cells and chemical hapten exposure. Overall study context: In the sensitization step, 2% DPC was placed on roughly 2 cm by roughly 2 cm of upper inner arm skin.

Authors' analysis steps: Samples ranged from about 20,000 to 700,000 TCRs, with a median of around 100,000. TCRdb reprocessed the RACE reads via MiXCR and lists one record per CDR3 protein. These V and J calls derive from TCRdb rather than the authors' analysis. This sample carries around 200,000 distinct CDR3 sequences, about 25% of them seen once, and the ten largest clones take over 2%. The sample's time point: patch test 3, about 24 weeks after DPC sensitization. Regarding treatment: therapeutic diphenylcyclopropenone sensitization with weekly scalp DPC. Venepuncture was done earlier than the placement of each patch test. The study, taken as a whole, reports: With DPC sensitization, TCRs exceeding 1 in 1000 frequency showed no change.

This clonotype was counted only a few times. Antigen: not known. V lost 5 bases, J lost 3 bases, and 11 bases lay in between. This CDR3 comprises 14 residues. Germline assignment: CDR1 SGHTA and CDR2 FQGNSA. The starting material was whole blood, obtained in connection with sensitization to the hapten diphenylcyclopropenone (DPC). The V call is TRBV7-2, the J call TRBJ2-1; no clear D. This TCR was sampled from a woman aged 40 to 55 with alopecia areata. Some clones in this sample may be carry-over from other donors' samples. CDR3 DNA: TGTGCCAGCAGCCCTATGACACTCTACAATGAGCAGTTCTTC. Protein: CASSPMTLYNEQFF.